This is a list of T cell receptor beta chains from one sample in a study of shared clonotypes between healthy human individuals. The method was immunoSEQ multiplex PCR; TCRdb's version includes in-frame clones alone and lacks a portion of them. The sample lists some 1,100,000 clones, around 78% occurring once. The source material was memory CD4+ T cells from PBMCs. Every receptor here comes from a man aged 18-30 years in good health. Some clones in this sample may be carry-over from other donors' samples. The conserved cysteine and the conserved F or W are not part of the CDR3 here. The order of the fields is J gene, V gene, CDR3 protein.

J gene: TRBJ2-2
V gene: TRBV2
CDR3 protein: ASTGQNTGELF

J gene: TRBJ2-7
V gene: TRBV28
CDR3 protein: ASSSEVQGQY

J gene: TRBJ2-7
V gene: TRBV6-1
CDR3 protein: ASSEARGQQY

J gene: TRBJ1-4
V gene: TRBV4-2
CDR3 protein: ASSQETGVGEKLF

J gene: TRBJ2-7
V gene: TRBV18
CDR3 protein: ASSPQTSGSYEQY

J gene: TRBJ1-5
V gene: TRBV19
CDR3 protein: ASSITTGNQPQH

J gene: TRBJ1-4
V gene: TRBV7-6
CDR3 protein: ASSRGQGPFGELF

J gene: TRBJ2-3
V gene: TRBV9
CDR3 protein: ASSVLGGVTDTQY

J gene: TRBJ2-7
V gene: TRBV5-1
CDR3 protein: ASSLDGTYEQY

J gene: TRBJ2-1
V gene: TRBV4-1
CDR3 protein: ASSLGGLQGNEQF

J gene: TRBJ2-1
V gene: TRBV19
CDR3 protein: ASSIRGTGGGNEQF

J gene: TRBJ2-1
V gene: TRBV15
CDR3 protein: ATSRVAGSDRF

J gene: TRBJ2-5
V gene: TRBV30
CDR3 protein: AWSLETQY

J gene: TRBJ1-4
V gene: TRBV4-1
CDR3 protein: ASRRQGAEKLF

J gene: TRBJ2-6
V gene: TRBV5-1
CDR3 protein: ASSLAGTGRSSGANVLT

J gene: TRBJ2-5
V gene: TRBV2
CDR3 protein: ASSGTGSGETQY

J gene: TRBJ1-2
V gene: TRBV29-1
CDR3 protein: SVATGGGYT

J gene: TRBJ2-1
V gene: TRBV5-1
CDR3 protein: ASSTSGSQYNEQF

J gene: TRBJ1-2
V gene: TRBV2
CDR3 protein: ASSDSGTETL

J gene: TRBJ1-1
V gene: TRBV27
CDR3 protein: ASSLVRGGTEAF

J gene: TRBJ2-7
V gene: TRBV5-1
CDR3 protein: ASAERGGSYEQY

J gene: TRBJ1-5
V gene: TRBV19
CDR3 protein: ASSFYGTDNQPQH

J gene: TRBJ1-1
V gene: TRBV7-8
CDR3 protein: ASSLIVRVDEAF

J gene: TRBJ2-3
V gene: TRBV5-1
CDR3 protein: ASSWSTDTQY

J gene: TRBJ2-3
V gene: TRBV5-1
CDR3 protein: ASLLGSFQSTDTQY